This TCR beta chain was sequenced in a study of response to subunit inactivated influenza vaccine. This clonotype was seen a handful of times. Its specificity is unknown. General study results and limits: The authors proposed limited new T cell recruitment per seasonal influenza vaccination.

V was pared by 5 bases and J by 3 bases, with 11 bases between. The CDR3 runs 14 residues. TCRdb re-derived calls from the RT-PCR reads in MiXCR, one entry per CDR3 protein. The table shows over 800,000 distinct CDR3 sequences, with around 21% occurring only once. The material was PBMCs from blood, obtained roughly 5 days after vaccination. The sequence was obtained from a man between 50 and 59 years old who received an inactivated influenza vaccine. The rearrangement links TRBV12-3 or TRBV12-4 to TRBJ1-5, with D possibly TRBD1 on 5 matching bases. This CDR3 is CASSQDTNNQPQHF. The CDR3 DNA reads as TGTGCCAGCAGTCAGGACACAAACAATCAGCCCCAGCATTTT.